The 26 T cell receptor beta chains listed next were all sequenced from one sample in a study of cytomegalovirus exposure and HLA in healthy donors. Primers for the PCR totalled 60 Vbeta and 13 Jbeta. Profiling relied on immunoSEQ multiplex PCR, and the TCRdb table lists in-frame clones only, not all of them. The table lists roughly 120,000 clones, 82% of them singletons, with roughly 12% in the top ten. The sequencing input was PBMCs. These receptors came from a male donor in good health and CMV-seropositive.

The CDR3 DNA reads TGTGCCAGCAGCCTCCTCCGGGTCACTAGCGGGTACGAGCAGTACTTC. Translating it yields CASSLLRVTSGYEQYF. The chain has TRBV4-2 and TRBJ2-7, with TRBD2 matching 9 bases. After removal of 4 bases from V and 4 bases from J, the junction contained 11 bases not matched to a gene. CDR1 and CDR2 (germline): LGHNA, YNFKEQ. The CDR3 runs to 16 residues.

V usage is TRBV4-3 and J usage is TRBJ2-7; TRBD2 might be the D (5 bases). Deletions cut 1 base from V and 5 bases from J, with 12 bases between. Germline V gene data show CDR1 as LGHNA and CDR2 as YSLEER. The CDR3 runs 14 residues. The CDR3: CASSQAPGADEQYF. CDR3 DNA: TGCGCCAGCAGCCAAGCTCCTGGAGCGGACGAGCAGTACTTC.

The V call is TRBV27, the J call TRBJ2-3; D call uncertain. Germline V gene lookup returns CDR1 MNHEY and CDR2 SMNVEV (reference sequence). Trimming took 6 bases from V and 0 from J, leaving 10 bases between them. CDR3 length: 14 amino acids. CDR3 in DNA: TGTGCCAGCAGGTATTCAACTAGCACAGATACGCAGTATTTT. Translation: CASRYSTSTDTQYF.

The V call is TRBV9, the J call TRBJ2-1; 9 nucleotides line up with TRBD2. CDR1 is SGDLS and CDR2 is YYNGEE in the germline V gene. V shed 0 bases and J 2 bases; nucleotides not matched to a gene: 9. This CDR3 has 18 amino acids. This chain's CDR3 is CASSVELAGHGTYNEQFF. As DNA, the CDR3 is TGTGCCAGCAGCGTAGAACTAGCGGGCCATGGTACCTACAATGAGCAGTTCTTC.

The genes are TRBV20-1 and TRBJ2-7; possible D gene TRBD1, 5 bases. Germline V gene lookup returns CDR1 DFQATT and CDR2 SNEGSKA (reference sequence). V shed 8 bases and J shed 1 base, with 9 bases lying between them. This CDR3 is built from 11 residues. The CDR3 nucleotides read TGCAGTTCACAGGATTCCTACGAGCAGTACTTC. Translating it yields CSSQDSYEQYF.

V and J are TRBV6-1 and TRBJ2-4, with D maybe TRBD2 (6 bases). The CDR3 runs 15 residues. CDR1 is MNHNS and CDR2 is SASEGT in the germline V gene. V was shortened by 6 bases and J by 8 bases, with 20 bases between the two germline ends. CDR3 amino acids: CASSTPGRLDHIQYF. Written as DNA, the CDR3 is TGTGCCAGCAGCACTCCAGGGAGACTAGATCACATTCAGTACTTC.

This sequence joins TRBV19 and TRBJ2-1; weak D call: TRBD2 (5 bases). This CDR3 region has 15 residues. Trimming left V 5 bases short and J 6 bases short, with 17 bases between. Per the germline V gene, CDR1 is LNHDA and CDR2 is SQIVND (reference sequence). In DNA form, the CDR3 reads TGTGCCAGTAGTTTTTCCCGTAATCGGGGCAATGAGCAGTTCTTC. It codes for CASSFSRNRGNEQFF.

CDR3: CAWSVEVVSGNNEQFF. The CDR3 DNA is TGTGCCTGGAGTGTAGAGGTTGTATCCGGGAACAATGAGCAGTTCTTC. The V and J genes are TRBV30 and TRBJ2-1; D is possibly TRBD2 (5 bases). V was trimmed by 0 bases and J by 5 bases, leaving 17 bases between them. There are 16 residues in the CDR3. In germline, CDR1 is GTSNPN, CDR2 SVGIG (reference sequence). The variable domain in full, with the rest retrieved from reference TRBV30 and TRBJ2-1, is SQTIHQWPATLVQPVGSPLSLECTVEGTSNPNLYWYRQAAGRGLQLLFYSVGIGQISSEVPQNLSASRPQDRQFILSSKKLLLSDSGFYLCAWSVEVVSGNNEQFFGPGTRLTVL.

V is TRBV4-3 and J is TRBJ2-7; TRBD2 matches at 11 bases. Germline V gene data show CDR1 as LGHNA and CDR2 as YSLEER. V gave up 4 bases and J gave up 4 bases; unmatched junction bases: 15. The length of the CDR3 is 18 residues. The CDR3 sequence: CASSPVSSGRRWRYEQYF. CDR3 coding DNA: TGCGCCAGCAGCCCCGTTTCTAGCGGGAGGAGATGGAGGTACGAGCAGTACTTC.

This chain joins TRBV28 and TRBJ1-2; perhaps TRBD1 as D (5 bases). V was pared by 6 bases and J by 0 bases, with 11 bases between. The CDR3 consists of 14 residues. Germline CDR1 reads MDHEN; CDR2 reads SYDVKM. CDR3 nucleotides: TGTGCCAGCAGCTCCCAGGGAACTAACTATGGCTACACCTTC. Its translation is CASSSQGTNYGYTF.

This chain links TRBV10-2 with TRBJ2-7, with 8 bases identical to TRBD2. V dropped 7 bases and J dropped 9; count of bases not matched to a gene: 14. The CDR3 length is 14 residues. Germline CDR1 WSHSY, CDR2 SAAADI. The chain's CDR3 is CASNPAGAFSAQYF. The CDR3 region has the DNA TGCGCCAGCAATCCAGCGGGAGCGTTTTCTGCGCAGTACTTC.

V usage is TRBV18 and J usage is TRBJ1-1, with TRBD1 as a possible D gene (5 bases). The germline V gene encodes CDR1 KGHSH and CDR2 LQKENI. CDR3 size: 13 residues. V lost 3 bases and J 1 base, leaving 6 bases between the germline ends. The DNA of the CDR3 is TGTGCCAGCTCACCCGGGGGGAACACTGAAGCTTTCTTT. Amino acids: CASSPGGNTEAFF.

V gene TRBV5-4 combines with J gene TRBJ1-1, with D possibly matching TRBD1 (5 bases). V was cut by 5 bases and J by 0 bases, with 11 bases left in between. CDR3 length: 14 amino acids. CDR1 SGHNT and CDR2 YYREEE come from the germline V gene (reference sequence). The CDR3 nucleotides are TGTGCCAGCAGGGCGGGACCGTTGAACACTGAAGCTTTCTTT. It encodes CASRAGPLNTEAFF.

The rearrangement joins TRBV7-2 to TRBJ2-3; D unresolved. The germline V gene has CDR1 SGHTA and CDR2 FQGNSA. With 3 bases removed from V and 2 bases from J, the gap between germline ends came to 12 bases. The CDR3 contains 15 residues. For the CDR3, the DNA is TGTGCCAGCAGCTTGGGCCGGATAAACACAGATACGCAGTATTTT. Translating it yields CASSLGRINTDTQYF. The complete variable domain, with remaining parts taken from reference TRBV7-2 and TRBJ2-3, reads GAGVSQSPSNKVTEKGKDVELRCDPISGHTALYWYRQSLGQGLEFLIYFQGNSAPDKSGLPSDRFSAERTGGSVSTLTIQRTQQEDSAVYLCASSLGRINTDTQYFGPGTRLTVL.

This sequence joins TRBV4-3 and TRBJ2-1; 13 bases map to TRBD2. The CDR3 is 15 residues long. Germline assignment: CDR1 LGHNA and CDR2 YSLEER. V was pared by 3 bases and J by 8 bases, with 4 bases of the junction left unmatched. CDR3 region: CASSQGTSGNDEQFF. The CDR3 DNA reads TGCGCCAGCAGCCAGGGGACTAGCGGGAATGATGAGCAGTTCTTC.

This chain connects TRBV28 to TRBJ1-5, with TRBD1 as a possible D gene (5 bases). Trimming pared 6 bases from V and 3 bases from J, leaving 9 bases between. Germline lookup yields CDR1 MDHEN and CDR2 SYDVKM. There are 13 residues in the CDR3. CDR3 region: CASSGGDNQPQHF. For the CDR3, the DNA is TGTGCCAGCAGCGGGGGGGACAATCAGCCCCAGCATTTT.

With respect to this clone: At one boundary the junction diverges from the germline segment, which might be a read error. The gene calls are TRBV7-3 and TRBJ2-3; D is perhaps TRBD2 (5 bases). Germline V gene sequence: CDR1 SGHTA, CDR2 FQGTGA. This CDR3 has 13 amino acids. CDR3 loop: CASSSSSTDTRYF. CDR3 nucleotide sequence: TGTGCCAGCAGCTCCTCTAGCACAGATACGCGGTATTTT.

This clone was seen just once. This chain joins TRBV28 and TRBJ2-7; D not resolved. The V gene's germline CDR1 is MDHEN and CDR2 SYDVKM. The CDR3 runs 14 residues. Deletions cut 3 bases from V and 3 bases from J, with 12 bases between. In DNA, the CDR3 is TGTGCCAGCAGTTTCCCGAACGGCGGCTACGAGCAGTACTTC. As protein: CASSFPNGGYEQYF.

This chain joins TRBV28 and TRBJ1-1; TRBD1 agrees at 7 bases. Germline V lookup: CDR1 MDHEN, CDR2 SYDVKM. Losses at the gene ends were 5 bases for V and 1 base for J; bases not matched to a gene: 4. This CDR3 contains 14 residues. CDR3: CASSHYRGNTEAFF. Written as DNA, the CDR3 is TGTGCCAGCAGTCACTACAGGGGGAACACTGAAGCTTTCTTT.

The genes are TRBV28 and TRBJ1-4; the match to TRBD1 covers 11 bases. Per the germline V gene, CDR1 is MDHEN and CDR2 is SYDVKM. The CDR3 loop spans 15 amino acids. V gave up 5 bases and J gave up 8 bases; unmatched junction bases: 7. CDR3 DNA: TGTGCCAGCAGTCCCCGGACAGGGGGCGCCGAAAAACTGTTTTTT. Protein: CASSPRTGGAEKLFF.

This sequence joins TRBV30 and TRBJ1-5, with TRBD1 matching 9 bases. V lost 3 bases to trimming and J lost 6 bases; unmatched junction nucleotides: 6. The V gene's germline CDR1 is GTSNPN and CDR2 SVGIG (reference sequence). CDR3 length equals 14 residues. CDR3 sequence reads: CAWSLGQGPQPQHF. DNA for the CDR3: TGTGCCTGGAGCCTCGGACAGGGGCCTCAGCCCCAGCATTTT. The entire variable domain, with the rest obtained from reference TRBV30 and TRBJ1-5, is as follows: SQTIHQWPATLVQPVGSPLSLECTVEGTSNPNLYWYRQAAGRGLQLLFYSVGIGQISSEVPQNLSASRPQDRQFILSSKKLLLSDSGFYLCAWSLGQGPQPQHFGDGTRLSIL.

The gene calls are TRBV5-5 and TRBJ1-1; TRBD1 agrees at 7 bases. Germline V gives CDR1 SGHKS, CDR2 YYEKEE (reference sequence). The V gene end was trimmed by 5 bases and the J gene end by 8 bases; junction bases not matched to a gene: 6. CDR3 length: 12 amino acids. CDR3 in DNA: TGTGCCAGCAGGTTCGGACAGGAAGAAGCTTTCTTT. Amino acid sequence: CASRFGQEEAFF.

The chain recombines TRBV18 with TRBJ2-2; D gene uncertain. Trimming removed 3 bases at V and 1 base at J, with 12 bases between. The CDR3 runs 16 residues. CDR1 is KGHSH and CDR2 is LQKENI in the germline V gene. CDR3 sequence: CASSPLDGENTGELFF. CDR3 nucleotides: TGTGCCAGCTCACCCCTAGACGGCGAGAACACCGGGGAGCTGTTTTTT. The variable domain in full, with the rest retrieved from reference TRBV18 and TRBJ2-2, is NAGVMQNPRHLVRRRGQEARLRCSPMKGHSHVYWYRQLPEEGLKFMVYLQKENIIDESGMPKERFSAEFPKEGPSILRIQQVVRGDSAAYFCASSPLDGENTGELFFGEGSRLTVL.

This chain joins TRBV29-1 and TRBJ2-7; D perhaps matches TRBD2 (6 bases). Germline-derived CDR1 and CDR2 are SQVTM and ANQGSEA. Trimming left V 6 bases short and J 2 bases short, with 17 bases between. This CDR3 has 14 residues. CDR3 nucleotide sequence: TGCAGCGTAGTACTAGCCGACCCTCCCTACGAGCAGTACTTC. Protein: CSVVLADPPYEQYF.

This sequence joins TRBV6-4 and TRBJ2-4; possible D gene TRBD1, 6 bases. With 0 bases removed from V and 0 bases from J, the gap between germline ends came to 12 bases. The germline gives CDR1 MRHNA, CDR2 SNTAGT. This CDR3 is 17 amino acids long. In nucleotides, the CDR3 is TGTGCCAGCAGTGACTCGGGACAACTACTAGCCAAAAACATTCAGTACTTC. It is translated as CASSDSGQLLAKNIQYF.

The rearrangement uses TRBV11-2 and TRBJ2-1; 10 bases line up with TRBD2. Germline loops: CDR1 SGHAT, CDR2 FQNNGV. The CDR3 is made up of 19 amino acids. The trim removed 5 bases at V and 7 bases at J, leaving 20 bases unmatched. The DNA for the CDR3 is TGTGCCAGCAGCCCTGACGGACTAGCGGAGCGGACTTGGCGGAATGAGCAGTTCTTC. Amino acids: CASSPDGLAERTWRNEQFF.